One sample yielded the 16 T cell receptor beta chains listed below, sequenced in a study of T-cell reconstitution after alpha-beta-depleted transplantation in children. TCRbeta library construction was performed incorporating unique molecular identifiers. MiXCR, applied by TCRdb to the PCR reads, yields one record per CDR3 protein. The sample has 420,000 or so distinct CDR3 sequences; roughly 10% are singletons. The specimen comprised PBMCs from the stem cell graft donor, sampled from the stem cell graft. The receptors originated from a human donor who donated a stem cell graft to a child with acute myeloid leukemia.

This clonotype was picked up a small number of times. The chain has TRBV5-1 and TRBJ1-5; D possibly corresponds to TRBD1 (5 bases). The CDR3 is 14 residues long. Germline CDR1 and CDR2: SGHRS and YFSETQ. The germline V and J ends were trimmed by 7 bases and 5 bases, with 16 bases remaining between them. CDR3: CASAPGPRHQPQHF. The CDR3 nucleotides are TGCGCCAGCGCCCCGGGACCGAGACATCAGCCCCAGCATTTT.

This clonotype was recorded many times. The rearrangement joins TRBV4-3 to TRBJ2-7; a weak D match, TRBD1 (6 bases). CDR1 LGHNA and CDR2 YSLEER come from the germline V gene. The CDR3 is 13 residues long. Trimming shortened V by 3 bases and J by 7 bases, and 13 bases separated the two germline ends. CDR3 in amino acids: CASSHEQGGEQYF. CDR3 sequence (DNA): TGCGCCAGCAGCCATGAACAGGGCGGTGAGCAGTACTTC.

This clonotype was seen more than once but under ten times. The V and J genes are TRBV7-8 and TRBJ2-2, with 11 bases matching TRBD2. This CDR3 region has 17 residues. Per germline, CDR1 SGHVS and CDR2 FQNEAQ. The ends lost 5 bases at V and 6 bases at J; junction bases unmatched: 11. This chain's CDR3 is CASSHPGTSGTAGELFF. CDR3 bases: TGTGCCAGCAGCCATCCCGGGACTAGCGGCACGGCCGGGGAGCTGTTTTTT.

This clonotype was observed a few times. The V gene is TRBV18, the J gene TRBJ1-1, with a tentative D call TRBD1 (5 bases). The CDR3 covers 13 residues. Trimming left V 5 bases short and J 1 base short, with 8 bases between. Germline V gene sequence: CDR1 KGHSH, CDR2 LQKENI. This chain's CDR3 is CASSGGKNTEAFF. The CDR3 DNA is TGTGCCAGCTCAGGGGGAAAGAACACTGAAGCTTTCTTT.

In the case of this clonotype: Being one base from a much bigger clone, this may be a read error. V usage is TRBV7-6 and J usage is TRBJ2-3; 8 nucleotides line up with TRBD2. Germline loops: CDR1 SGHVS, CDR2 FNYEAQ. CDR3 size: 15 residues. Trimming took 2 bases from V and 0 from J; bases not matched to a gene: 1. CDR3 nucleotides: TGTGCCAGCAGCTTACAGCGGGGGAGCACAGATACGCAGTATTTT. It encodes CASSLQRGSTDTQYF.

This sequence joins TRBV14 and TRBJ2-5, with D possibly being TRBD1 (6 bases). The CDR3 has 14 residues. CDR1 and CDR2 from the germline V gene are SGHDN and FVKESK. V was clipped by 3 bases and J by 2 bases, with 10 bases between them. The CDR3, as DNA: TGTGCCAGCAGCCAGTCGACAGGACAAGAGACCCAGTACTTC. Protein sequence: CASSQSTGQETQYF.

V is TRBV12-3 or TRBV12-4 and J is TRBJ2-5, with D hard to call. V was pared by 8 bases and J by 5 bases, with 12 bases between. The CDR3 is made up of 12 amino acids. DNA of the CDR3: TGTGCCAGCGCTGGGGTGGGCGAGACCCAGTACTTC. Its protein is CASAGVGETQYF.

V and J are TRBV12-3 or TRBV12-4 and TRBJ1-1, with TRBD1 as a possible D gene (5 bases). Trimming stripped 7 bases from V and 1 base from J, with 13 bases between. CDR3 size: 14 residues. The chain's CDR3 is CASTPGLSNTEAFF. The DNA for the CDR3 is TGTGCCAGCACCCCGGGACTCTCGAACACTGAAGCTTTCTTT.

This rearrangement joins TRBV7-2 to TRBJ2-5; D unresolved. V was shortened by 5 bases and J by 4 bases, with 14 bases between the two germline ends. Germline V CDR1 and CDR2: SGHTA, FQGNSA. The CDR3 is 14 residues long. CDR3 DNA sequence: TGTGCCAGCAGCACACTCTCGGGTGGAGAGACCCAGTACTTC. This translates into CASSTLSGGETQYF.

This clonotype appeared a few times. The chain joins TRBV5-5 to TRBJ2-2; 7 nucleotides align to TRBD2. The CDR3 runs 17 residues. J gave up 4 bases and V 3 bases, and 12 bases lay outside the gene matches. CDR1 and CDR2 from the germline V gene are SGHKS and YYEKEE (reference sequence). The CDR3, as DNA: TGTGCCAGCAGCTCATATTTCTCGGGGGGTCCCACCGGGGAGCTGTTTTTT. Translated: CASSSYFSGGPTGELFF.

This clonotype was seen only a few times. CDR3 DNA: TGTGCCAGCAGCCAAGAAGGCGCACCCGTGGCTTTCTTT. It yields the protein CASSQEGAPVAFF. The chain employs TRBV4-2 and TRBJ1-1; D is unresolved. The ends were cut back, 0 bases at V and 11 bases at J, with 13 bases in the middle. Germline values: CDR1 LGHNA, CDR2 YNFKEQ. CDR3 length: 13 residues.

This chain connects TRBV12-3 or TRBV12-4 to TRBJ1-5; D might be TRBD1 (5 bases). Trimming pared 3 bases from V and 2 bases from J, leaving 14 bases between. The CDR3 has 16 residues. The CDR3 bases are TGTGCCAGCAGTTTCACAGGAGCATTAGGCAATCAGCCCCAGCATTTT. It is translated as CASSFTGALGNQPQHF.

The chain couples TRBV6-1 to TRBJ1-3; 7 positions match TRBD1. Germline trimming cut 7 bases from V and 2 bases from J; bases unmatched to any gene: 5. This CDR3 is built from 14 residues. The germline gives CDR1 MNHNS, CDR2 SASEGT. CDR3 residues: CASTPGGTGNTIYF. Here the CDR3 DNA reads TGTGCCAGCACCCCAGGGGGGACTGGAAACACCATATATTTT.

The chain has TRBV10-3 and TRBJ2-5; D tentatively fits TRBD1 or TRBD2 (5 bases each). V was trimmed by 6 bases and J by 4 bases, leaving 12 bases between them. Per germline, CDR1 ENHRY and CDR2 SYGVKD. This CDR3 region has 13 residues. CDR3 DNA sequence: TGTGCCATCAGGGGACCGTCCCGAGAGACCCAGTACTTC. This encodes CAIRGPSRETQYF.

This clonotype was counted between two and nine times. The rearrangement joins TRBV5-1 to TRBJ2-1; 9 bases align to TRBD2. CDR3 length: 15 residues. With V trimmed by 4 bases and J by 3 bases, 5 bases remained unmatched. CDR1 SGHRS and CDR2 YFSETQ come from the germline V gene. CDR3 amino acids: CASSEISGSYNEQFF. CDR3 in DNA: TGCGCCAGCAGCGAGATTAGCGGGAGCTACAATGAGCAGTTCTTC.

This clonotype appeared many times. The chain recombines TRBV14 with TRBJ1-2; D ambiguous. CDR1 SGHDN and CDR2 FVKESK come from the germline V gene. The CDR3 has 13 residues. V lost 0 bases and J 4 bases, leaving 6 bases between the germline ends. CDR3 sequence (DNA): TGTGCCAGCAGCCAAGAGCACAGCTATGGCTACACCTTC. Translation gives CASSQEHSYGYTF.